These 7 T cell receptor beta chains were sequenced from one sample in a study of cytomegalovirus exposure and HLA in healthy donors (dated by TCRdb to the late 2010s). The protocol used for the library was the immunoSEQ multiplex PCR assay. For the multiplex PCR, a mixture combining 60 forward primers for TCR Vbeta segments and 13 reverse primers for TCR Jbeta segments was used. As stored in TCRdb, this immuneACCESS dataset retains in-frame rearrangements with V and J assigned. A fraction of the clones does not appear; measured against another copy, unresolved V genes explain less than half of the discrepancy, and the remainder lacks a known reason. Within this sample are around 250,000 clones, with roughly 91% of them counted one time only. The top ten hold about 1.8% of the sample. Sequencing was carried out using PBMCs. The receptor set was obtained from a girl aged 2 to 10 in good health and CMV-seronegative.

This chain connects TRBV5-4 to TRBJ1-1; 7 bases agree with TRBD1. Trimming cost V 3 bases and J 1 base; bases outside gene matches: 9. The length of the CDR3 is 16 residues. The germline gives CDR1 SGHNT, CDR2 YYREEE (reference sequence). DNA of the CDR3: TGTGCCAGCAGCTACAGGGGTTTATTAGGGAACACTGAAGCTTTCTTT. It encodes CASSYRGLLGNTEAFF.

The rearrangement joins TRBV11-2 to TRBJ2-7; a possible D gene is TRBD1 (6 bases). Germline CDR1 and CDR2: SGHAT and FQNNGV. The CDR3 consists of 14 residues. Trimming took off 2 bases at V and 2 bases at J, with 10 bases between the two ends. CDR3 in amino acids: CASSLIQGPYEQYF. DNA for the CDR3: TGTGCCAGCAGCTTAATACAGGGCCCCTACGAGCAGTACTTC.

The chain combines TRBV30 with TRBJ1-1, with TRBD1 matching over 10 bases. V shed 4 bases, J shed 4 bases, and the junction held 3 bases outside the gene matches. Germline-derived CDR1 and CDR2 are GTSNPN and SVGIG (reference sequence). This CDR3 spans 13 amino acids. The CDR3 is CAWNGQGGTEAFF. The DNA of the CDR3 is TGTGCCTGGAACGGACAGGGGGGCACTGAAGCTTTCTTT.

This clone turned up a few times. The chain joins TRBV4-1 to TRBJ2-1; 7 nucleotides match TRBD1. CDR1 is MGHRA and CDR2 is YSYEKL in the germline V gene. With V trimmed by 3 bases and J by 4 bases, 12 bases remained unmatched. This CDR3 spans 17 amino acids. The CDR3 region is CASSHLGPGQIYNEQFF. The DNA for the CDR3 is TGCGCCAGCAGCCATTTGGGTCCGGGACAGATATACAATGAGCAGTTCTTC.

The chain carries TRBV12-1 and TRBJ2-7; TRBD2, the D gene given by the table, was not confirmed from the DNA. TRBV12-1 represents a pseudogene. The CDR3 totals 18 residues. The CDR3 loop is CASSSGWGRPGTRNEQYF. In nucleotides, the CDR3 is TGTGCCAGCAGCTCCGGCTGGGGACGGCCGGGGACTAGGAACGAGCAGTACTTC.

V is TRBV25-1 and J is TRBJ2-3; D is perhaps TRBD2 (5 bases). The CDR3 contains 13 residues. The V end was cut by 8 bases, the J end by 1 base, with 10 bases between. The germline CDR1 and CDR2 sequences are MGHDK and SYGVNS. For the CDR3, the DNA is TGTGCCAGCTACCGGGGTGGCACAGATACGCAGTATTTT. It codes for CASYRGGTDTQYF.

The gene calls are TRBV10-3 and TRBJ2-1, with no clear D. This CDR3 contains 12 residues. Trimming took off 5 bases at V and 6 bases at J, with 8 bases between the two ends. From germline, CDR1 is ENHRY and CDR2 SYGVKD. Here the CDR3 DNA reads TGTGCCATCAGTCACCCTATCAATGAGCAGTTCTTC. Protein sequence: CAISHPINEQFF.